This T cell receptor (beta chain) was sequenced during a study of cytomegalovirus exposure and HLA in healthy donors. PCR employed 60 Vbeta and 13 Jbeta primers. Original processing methods: Approximately 11 million shared chains were among some 80 million unique TCR beta chains counted in a later analysis. Sequencing was performed with immunoSEQ multiplex PCR; in TCRdb, only in-frame clones are kept and a portion is missing. Clone size and V and J calls were adopted from that table, with D and trimming inferred from the DNA. The repertoire table contains around 210,000 clones. CDR3 length: 19 residues. The V end lost 4 bases, the J end lost 0 bases, and 25 bases lay between the germline ends. From germline, CDR1 is SGHRS and CDR2 YFSETQ.

This chain uses TRBV5-1 with TRBJ1-1, with TRBD1 as a possible D gene (5 bases). The receptor comes from a girl under 10 years old in good health and CMV-seropositive. Sequencing was performed on PBMCs. Here the CDR3 reads CASSAPSRGSGGMNTEAFF. The CDR3 region has the DNA TGCGCCAGCAGCGCGCCGAGTAGGGGAAGCGGAGGGATGAACACTGAAGCTTTCTTT.